This T cell receptor (beta chain) was recovered during a study of cytomegalovirus exposure and HLA in healthy donors. Germline V lookup: CDR1 PRHDT, CDR2 FYEKMQ (reference sequence). CDR3 size: 17 residues. V dropped 5 bases and J dropped 1; count of bases not matched to a gene: 6. Primers: 60 Vbeta forward and 13 Jbeta reverse. Measured with immunoSEQ multiplex PCR; TCRdb has only the in-frame clones, and not every one. The table includes 150,000 to 200,000 clones, 79% detected once. Sequencing input: PBMCs. The TCR was taken from a girl aged 10-17 years in good health and CMV-seropositive. This chain uses TRBV13 with TRBJ2-2; 11 bases match TRBD2. The CDR3: CASSDEGLAVNTGELFF. In DNA form, the CDR3 reads TGTGCCAGCAGCGACGAGGGACTAGCGGTGAACACCGGGGAGCTGTTTTTT.